This TCR beta chain was identified during a study of blood T cell repertoires in COVID-19. Study as a whole: Both acute and convalescent COVID-19 samples were obtained from the United States, Italy and Spain. Sources were T cells, B-cell-depleted T cells, or PBMCs; the material itself was cDNA or gDNA.

In the original workflow: Amplifying reference gene primers gave estimates of nucleated cell counts. Clones were read by immunoSEQ multiplex PCR, and TCRdb kept only the in-frame ones, dropping some. V and J calls and clone size are given by that table; D and trimming were obtained from the DNA. Counted here are about 250,000 clones, over 70% occurring once; the ten biggest clones make up around 3.4%. V was pared by 4 bases and J by 0 bases, with 13 bases between. CDR3 length: 15 amino acids. CDR1 is SGHKS, CDR2 YYEKEE, per germline (reference sequence). This sequence joins TRBV5-5 and TRBJ1-1; no clear D gene. Sequencing input: peripheral blood. The TCR was taken from a woman of 80 years or more with acute or convalescent COVID-19. The CDR3 DNA is TGTGCCAGCAGCCTCTCCGGGGTAGTGAACACTGAAGCTTTCTTT. Amino acid sequence: CASSLSGVVNTEAFF.